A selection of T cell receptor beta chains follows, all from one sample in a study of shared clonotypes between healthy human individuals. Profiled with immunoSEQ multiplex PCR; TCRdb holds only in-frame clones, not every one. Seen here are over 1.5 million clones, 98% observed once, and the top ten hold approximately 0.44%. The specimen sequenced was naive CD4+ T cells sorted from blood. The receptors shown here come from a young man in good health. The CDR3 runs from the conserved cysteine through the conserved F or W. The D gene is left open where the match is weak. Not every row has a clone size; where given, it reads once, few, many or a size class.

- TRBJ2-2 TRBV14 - CASSRHRDTGELFF TGTGCCAGCAGCCGACACAGAGACACCGGGGAGCTGTTTTTT
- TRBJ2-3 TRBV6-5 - CASSISAGTDTQYF TGTGCCAGCAGTATTTCTGCGGGCACAGATACGCAGTATTTT
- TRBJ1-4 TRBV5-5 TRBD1 CASSLGQGREKLFF TGTGCCAGCAGCCTGGGACAGGGACGAGAAAAACTGTTTTTT
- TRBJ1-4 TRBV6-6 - CASTRREKLFF TGTGCCAGCACCCGTAGAGAAAAACTGTTTTTT
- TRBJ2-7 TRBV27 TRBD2 CASSFGTSSYEQYF TGTGCCAGCAGTTTTGGGACTAGCTCCTACGAGCAGTACTTC
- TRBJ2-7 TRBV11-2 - CASSLAPGPTYEQYF TGTGCCAGCAGCTTGGCCCCGGGACCAACCTACGAGCAGTACTTC
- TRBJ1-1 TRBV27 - CASSANRVVNTEAFF TGTGCCAGCAGTGCAAACAGGGTTGTGAACACTGAAGCTTTCTTT
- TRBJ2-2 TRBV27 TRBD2 CASSSRARGDTGELFF TGTGCCAGCAGTAGCCGGGCCCGGGGGGACACCGGGGAGCTGTTTTTT
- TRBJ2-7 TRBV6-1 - CASSDKSDYEQYF TGTGCCAGCAGTGATAAGTCGGACTACGAGCAGTACTTC
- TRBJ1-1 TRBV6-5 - CASSQGLATEAFF TGTGCCAGCAGTCAGGGGTTGGCCACTGAAGCTTTCTTT
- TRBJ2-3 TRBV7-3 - CASSLTLGPFTDTQYF TGTGCCAGCAGCTTAACCCTCGGGCCATTCACAGATACGCAGTATTTT
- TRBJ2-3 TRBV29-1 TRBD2 CSVVGGLAGELGVYF TGCAGCGTGGTAGGGGGGCTAGCGGGAGAATTGGGTGTGTATTTT
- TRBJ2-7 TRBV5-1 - CASSLGRPNSYEQYF TGCGCCAGCAGCTTAGGCAGACCAAACTCCTACGAGCAGTACTTC
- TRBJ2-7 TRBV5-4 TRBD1 CASSPQGIYEQYF TGTGCCAGCAGCCCACAGGGGATCTACGAGCAGTACTTC
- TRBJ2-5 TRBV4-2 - CASSQNSAAQETQYF TGTGCCAGCAGCCAAAACTCAGCAGCCCAAGAGACCCAGTACTTC
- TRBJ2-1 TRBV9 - CASSVVGGYNEQFF TGTGCCAGCAGCGTAGTTGGGGGCTACAATGAGCAGTTCTTC
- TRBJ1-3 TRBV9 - CASSPWEASSGNTIYF TGTGCCAGCAGCCCCTGGGAGGCGAGCTCTGGAAACACCATATATTTT
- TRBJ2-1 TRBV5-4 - CASGVNNEQFF TGTGCCAGCGGAGTGAACAATGAGCAGTTCTTC
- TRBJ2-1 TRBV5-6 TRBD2 CASSRIAGAPLNEQFF TGTGCCAGCAGCAGAATAGCGGGGGCCCCCCTCAATGAGCAGTTCTTC
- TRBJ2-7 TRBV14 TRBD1 CASSQDEYRGHYEQYF TGTGCCAGCAGCCAAGATGAGTACAGGGGGCACTACGAGCAGTACTTC
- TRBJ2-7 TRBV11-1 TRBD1 CASRQGTYEQYF TGTGCCAGCCGACAGGGAACCTACGAGCAGTACTTC
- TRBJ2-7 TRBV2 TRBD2 CASRGDPLADYEQYF TGTGCCAGCAGGGGGGACCCCCTAGCGGACTACGAGCAGTACTTC
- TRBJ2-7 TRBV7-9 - CASSPTPLEQYF TGTGCCAGCAGTCCAACACCTCTCGAGCAGTACTTC
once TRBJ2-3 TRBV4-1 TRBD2 CASDQRAGGGSDTQYF TGCGCCAGCGATCAAAGAGCGGGAGGAGGGTCGGATACGCAGTATTTT
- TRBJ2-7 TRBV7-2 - CASSLSYSKYEQYF TGTGCCAGCAGCTTATCTTACAGCAAATACGAGCAGTACTTC
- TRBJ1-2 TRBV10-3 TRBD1 CAISESADRAYGYTF TGTGCCATCAGTGAGTCGGCGGACAGGGCCTATGGCTACACCTTC
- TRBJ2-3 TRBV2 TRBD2 CASKTSVKDTQYF TGTGCCAGCAAAACTAGCGTGAAAGATACGCAGTATTTT